This TCR beta chain was documented in a study of blood T cell repertoires in COVID-19. Overall study: Sites across the United States, Italy and Spain contributed samples from acute and convalescent COVID-19. T cells, B-cell-depleted T cells, or PBMCs provided the cDNA or gDNA that served as material.

Deletions cut 5 bases from V and 4 bases from J, with 9 bases between. CDR1 and CDR2 from the germline V gene are LNHDA and SQIVND (reference sequence). The CDR3 is 13 amino acids. As processed by the authors: Estimates of nucleated cell counts were drawn from the amplification of reference gene primers. Repertoires were generated with immunoSEQ multiplex PCR, while TCRdb's copy carries only in-frame clones and drops some. V, J and clone size were drawn from that table, and D and trimming were deduced from the DNA. The table lists some 280,000 clones, about 89% of them singletons. The specimen sequenced was peripheral blood. The source is a woman in her thirties or forties who had recovered from COVID-19. This chain connects TRBV19 to TRBJ2-1, with D possibly being TRBD1 (5 bases). The CDR3 is CASSLGLYNEQFF. In DNA, the CDR3 is TGTGCCAGTAGTTTGGGGCTTTACAATGAGCAGTTCTTC.